This TCR beta chain was obtained from a study of Ad26.COV2.S vaccination and SARS-CoV-2 variants. Findings of the study overall: A substantial breadth of spike-specific CD8+ and CD4+ T cell responses after vaccination has been reported. The study found higher spike-specific TCR breadth in vaccine than placebo recipients. Vaccine and placebo groups showed comparable non-spike TCR breadth. Measurements of TCR breadth and depth may have given underestimates of the total T cell responses.

Produced via immunoSEQ multiplex PCR; TCRdb's table is partial and in-frame only. The repertoire holds 300,000 to 400,000 clones, about 90% seen once, with 3.9% in the top ten. This CDR3 comprises 16 residues. Germline V gene lookup returns CDR1 SGHTA and CDR2 FQGNSA. V shed 4 bases and J shed 2 bases, with 16 bases lying between them. Concerning this clone itself: Its antigen is as yet unknown.

Sample: peripheral blood, taken after recovery from COVID-19. J is TRBJ2-3 and V is TRBV7-2, with D perhaps assigned TRBD1 or TRBD2 (5 bases each). The receptor was isolated from a human donor who had recovered from COVID-19. CDR3 residues: CASSSRGGEDTDTQYF. The CDR3 DNA follows: TGTGCCAGCAGCTCCCGGGGCGGAGAAGACACAGATACGCAGTATTTT.